This T cell receptor (beta chain) originates from a study of cytomegalovirus exposure and HLA in healthy donors. Primers: 60 Vbeta forward and 13 Jbeta reverse. Produced via immunoSEQ multiplex PCR; TCRdb's table is partial and in-frame only. The sample includes around 90,000 clones, roughly 67% of them seen just once. On this clone itself: What it binds is unknown.

Study findings and constraints: Some public TCRs appeared in many individuals, while most sequences were rare.

Germline V CDR1 and CDR2: SGHTA, FQGTGA. J was trimmed by 0 bases and V by 4 bases; bases with no gene match: 17. The CDR3 is 20 amino acids. Sequencing was performed on PBMCs. The chain joins TRBV7-3 to TRBJ2-2, with 7 bases lining up with TRBD1. This TCR was recovered from a human donor in good health. The CDR3 region is CASSSLHIRTGPTNTGELFF. The DNA for the CDR3 is TGTGCCAGCAGCTCCCTTCATATTAGGACAGGCCCGACGAACACCGGGGAGCTGTTTTTT.